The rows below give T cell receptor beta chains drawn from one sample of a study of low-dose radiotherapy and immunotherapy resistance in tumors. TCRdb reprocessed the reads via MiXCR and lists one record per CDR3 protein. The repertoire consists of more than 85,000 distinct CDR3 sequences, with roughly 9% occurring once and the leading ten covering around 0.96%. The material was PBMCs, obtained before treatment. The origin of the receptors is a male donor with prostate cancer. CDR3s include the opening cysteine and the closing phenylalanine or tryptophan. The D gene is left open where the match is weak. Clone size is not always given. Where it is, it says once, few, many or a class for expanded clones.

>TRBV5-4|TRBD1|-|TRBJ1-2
CASRNRGTGYTF
TGTGCCAGCAGAAACAGGGGGACTGGCTACACCTTC
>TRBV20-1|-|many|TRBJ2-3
CSAPVRSGSTDTQYF
TGCAGTGCTCCTGTTAGGAGCGGATCCACAGATACGCAGTATTTT
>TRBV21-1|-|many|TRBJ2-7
CASVKSCTASTYEQYF
TGTGCCAGCGTAAAAAGCTGTACGGCTTCCACCTACGAGCAGTACTTC
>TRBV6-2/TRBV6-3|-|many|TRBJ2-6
CASSYRSLEANVLTF
TGTGCCAGCAGTTACCGCAGCCTTGAGGCCAACGTCCTGACTTTC
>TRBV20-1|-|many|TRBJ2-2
CSASSRGEIYTGELFF
TGCAGTGCTAGTTCCAGGGGGGAGATTTACACCGGGGAGCTGTTTTTT
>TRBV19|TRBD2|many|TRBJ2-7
CAWRGTGTSGEYEQYF
TGTGCCTGGCGGGGGACCGGGACTAGCGGGGAGTACGAGCAGTACTTC
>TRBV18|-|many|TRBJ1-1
CASSLESGGTEAFF
TGTGCCAGCTCATTAGAGAGCGGTGGCACTGAAGCTTTCTTT
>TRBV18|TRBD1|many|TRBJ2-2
CASSPPGQRFAGELFF
TGTGCCAGCTCACCACCGGGACAGAGGTTCGCCGGGGAGCTGTTTTTT
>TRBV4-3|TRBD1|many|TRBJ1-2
CASSQSDRGGYGYTF
TGCGCCAGCAGCCAATCGGACAGGGGCGGCTATGGCTACACCTTC
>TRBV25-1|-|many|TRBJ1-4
CASRETGYNEKLFF
TGTGCCAGCAGGGAGACAGGCTATAATGAAAAACTGTTTTTT
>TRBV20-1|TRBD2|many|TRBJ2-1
CSAINSGWSYNEQFF
TGCAGTGCTATTAATAGCGGGTGGAGTTACAATGAGCAGTTCTTC
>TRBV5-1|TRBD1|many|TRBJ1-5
CASSQTTGGNQPQHF
TGCGCCAGCAGCCAAACCACAGGGGGCAATCAGCCCCAGCATTTT
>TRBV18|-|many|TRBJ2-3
CASSPPLSRRSDTQYF
TGTGCCAGCTCACCACCGCTCTCTAGGAGGTCAGATACGCAGTATTTT
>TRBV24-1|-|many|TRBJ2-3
CATSDPGRGSTDTQYF
TGTGCCACCAGTGATCCAGGGAGAGGGAGCACAGATACGCAGTATTTT
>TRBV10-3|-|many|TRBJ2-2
CAISAGDTGELFF
TGTGCCATCAGCGCAGGGGACACCGGGGAGCTGTTTTTT
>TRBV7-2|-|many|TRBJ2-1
CASSLRLNEQFF
TGTGCCAGCAGCCTAAGATTAAATGAGCAGTTCTTC
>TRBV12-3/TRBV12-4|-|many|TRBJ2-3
CASLVTDTQYF
TGTGCCAGCCTCGTCACAGATACGCAGTATTTT
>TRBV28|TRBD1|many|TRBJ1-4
CASSSGTGEKLFF
TGTGCCAGCAGTTCCGGGACAGGTGAAAAACTGTTTTTT
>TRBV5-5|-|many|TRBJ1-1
CASSSFDRRNTEAFF
TGTGCCAGCAGCTCCTTTGACAGGAGAAACACTGAAGCTTTCTTT
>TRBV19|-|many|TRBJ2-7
CASTQRGEQYF
TGTGCCAGTACCCAAAGGGGGGAGCAGTACTTC
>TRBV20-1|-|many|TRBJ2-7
CSAPSERSSYEQYF
TGCAGTGCCCCCTCAGAGCGTTCCTCCTACGAGCAGTACTTC
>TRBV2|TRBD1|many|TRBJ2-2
CASKTGQGNTGELFF
TGTGCCAGCAAGACGGGACAGGGGAACACCGGGGAGCTGTTTTTT
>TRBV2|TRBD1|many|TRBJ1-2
CASSEDRGQGYTF
TGTGCCAGCAGTGAGGACAGGGGGCAAGGCTACACCTTC
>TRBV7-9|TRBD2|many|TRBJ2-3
CASSKLAGDTQYF
TGTGCCAGCAGCAAACTAGCGGGAGATACGCAGTATTTT
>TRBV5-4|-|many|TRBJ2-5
CASSLQGRLEETQYF
TGTGCCAGCAGCTTGCAGGGCAGACTAGAAGAGACCCAGTACTTC
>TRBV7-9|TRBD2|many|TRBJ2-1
CASSLGQREKDNEQFF
TGTGCCAGCAGCTTAGGCCAGCGGGAAAAGGACAATGAGCAGTTCTTC
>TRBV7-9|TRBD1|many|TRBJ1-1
CASSLTDRAPNTEAFF
TGTGCCAGCAGCTTGACCGACAGGGCACCCAACACTGAAGCTTTCTTT
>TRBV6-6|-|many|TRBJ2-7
CASRPGLAMYEQYF
TGTGCCAGCAGACCTGGACTTGCAATGTACGAGCAGTACTTC
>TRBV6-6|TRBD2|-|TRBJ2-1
CASSSAGGPLNEQFF
TGTGCCAGCAGTTCTGCGGGAGGGCCTCTAAATGAGCAGTTCTTC
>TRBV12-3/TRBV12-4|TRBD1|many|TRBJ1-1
CATTGRDRANTEAFF
TGTGCCACAACGGGTAGGGACAGGGCTAACACTGAAGCTTTCTTT
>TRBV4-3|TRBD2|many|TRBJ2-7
CASSRGLDYEQYF
TGCGCCAGCAGCCGCGGACTAGACTACGAGCAGTACTTC
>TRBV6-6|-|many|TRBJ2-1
CASSYEISYNEQFF
TGTGCCAGCAGTTACGAGATATCCTACAATGAGCAGTTCTTC
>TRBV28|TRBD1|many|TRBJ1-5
CASSLGQVRVGQPQHF
TGTGCCAGCAGCCTGGGACAGGTGAGGGTAGGGCAGCCCCAGCATTTT
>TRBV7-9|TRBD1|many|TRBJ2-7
CASSTWTGHEQYF
TGTGCCAGCAGCACGTGGACAGGGCACGAGCAGTACTTC
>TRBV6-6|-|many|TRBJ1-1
CASSSPSGTEAFF
TGTGCCAGCAGTTCCCCGTCGGGCACTGAAGCTTTCTTT